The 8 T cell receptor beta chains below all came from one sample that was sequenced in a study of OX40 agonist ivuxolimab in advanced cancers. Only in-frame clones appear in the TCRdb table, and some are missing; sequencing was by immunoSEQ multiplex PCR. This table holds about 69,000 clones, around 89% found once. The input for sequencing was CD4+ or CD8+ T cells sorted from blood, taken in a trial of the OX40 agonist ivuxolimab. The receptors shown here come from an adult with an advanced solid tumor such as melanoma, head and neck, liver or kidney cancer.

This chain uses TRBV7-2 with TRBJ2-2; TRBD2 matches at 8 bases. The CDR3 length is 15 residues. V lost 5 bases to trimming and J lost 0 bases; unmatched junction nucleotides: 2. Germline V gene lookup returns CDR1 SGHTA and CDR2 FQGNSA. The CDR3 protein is CASSRSGANTGELFF. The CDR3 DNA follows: TGTGCCAGCAGCCGTAGCGGGGCGAACACCGGGGAGCTGTTTTTT.

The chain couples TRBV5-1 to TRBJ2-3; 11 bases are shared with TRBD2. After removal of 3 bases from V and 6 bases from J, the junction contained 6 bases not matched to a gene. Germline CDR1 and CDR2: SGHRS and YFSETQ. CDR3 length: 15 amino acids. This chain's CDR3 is CASSYLAGGRDTQYF. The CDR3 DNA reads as TGCGCCAGCAGCTACCTAGCGGGAGGAAGGGATACGCAGTATTTT.

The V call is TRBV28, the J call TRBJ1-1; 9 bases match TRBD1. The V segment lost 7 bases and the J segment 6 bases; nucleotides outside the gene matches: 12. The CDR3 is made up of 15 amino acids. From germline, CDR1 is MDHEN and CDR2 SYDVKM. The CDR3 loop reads CASIGPGTGNPEAFF. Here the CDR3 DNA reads TGTGCCAGCATCGGACCCGGGACAGGGAATCCTGAAGCTTTCTTT.

CDR3 DNA sequence: TGTGCCAGCAGTTTATCCCCCAGGCCGCAGCGCTCTGGGGCCAACGTCCTGACTTTC. Amino acids: CASSLSPRPQRSGANVLTF. The chain recombines TRBV27 with TRBJ2-6; unclear D gene. V was cut by 0 bases and J by 0 bases, with 15 bases left in between. Germline CDR1 MNHEY, CDR2 SMNVEV (reference sequence). The length of the CDR3 is 19 residues.

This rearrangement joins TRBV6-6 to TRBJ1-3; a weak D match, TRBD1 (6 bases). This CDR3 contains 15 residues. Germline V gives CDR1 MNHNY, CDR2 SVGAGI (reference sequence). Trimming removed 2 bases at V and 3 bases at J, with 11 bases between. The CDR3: CASSYIQGSGNTIYF. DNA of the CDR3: TGTGCCAGCAGTTACATACAGGGTAGTGGAAACACCATATATTTT.

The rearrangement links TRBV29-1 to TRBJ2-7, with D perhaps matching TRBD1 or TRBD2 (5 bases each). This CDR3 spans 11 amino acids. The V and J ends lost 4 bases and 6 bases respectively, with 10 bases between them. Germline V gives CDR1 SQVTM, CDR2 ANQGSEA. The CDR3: CSVVGDAEQYF. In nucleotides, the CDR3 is TGCAGCGTTGTAGGGGACGCCGAGCAGTACTTC.

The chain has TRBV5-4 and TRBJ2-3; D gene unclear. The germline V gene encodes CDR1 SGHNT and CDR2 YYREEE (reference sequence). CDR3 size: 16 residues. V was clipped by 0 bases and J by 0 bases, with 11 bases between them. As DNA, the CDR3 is TGTGCCAGCAGCTTGGCTTCGGACCTAAGCACAGATACGCAGTATTTT. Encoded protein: CASSLASDLSTDTQYF.

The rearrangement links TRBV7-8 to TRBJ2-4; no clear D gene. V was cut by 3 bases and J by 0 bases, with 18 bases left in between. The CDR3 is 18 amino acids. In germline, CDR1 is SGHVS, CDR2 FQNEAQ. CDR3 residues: CASSFSRVFLIAKNIQYF. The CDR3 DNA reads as TGTGCCAGCAGCTTTTCCCGAGTTTTTCTAATAGCCAAAAACATTCAGTACTTC.